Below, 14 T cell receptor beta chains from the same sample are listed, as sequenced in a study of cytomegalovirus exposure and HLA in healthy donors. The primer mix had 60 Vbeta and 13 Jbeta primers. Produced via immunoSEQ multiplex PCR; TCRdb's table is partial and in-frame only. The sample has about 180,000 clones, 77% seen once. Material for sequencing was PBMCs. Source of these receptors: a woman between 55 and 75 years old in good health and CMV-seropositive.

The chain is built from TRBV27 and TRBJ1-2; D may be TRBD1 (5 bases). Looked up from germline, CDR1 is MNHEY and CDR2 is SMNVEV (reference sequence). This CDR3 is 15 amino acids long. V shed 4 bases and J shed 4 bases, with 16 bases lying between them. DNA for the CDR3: TGTGCCAGCAGTTCAGGAGACAGAGTAAGCTATGGCTACACCTTC. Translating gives CASSSGDRVSYGYTF.

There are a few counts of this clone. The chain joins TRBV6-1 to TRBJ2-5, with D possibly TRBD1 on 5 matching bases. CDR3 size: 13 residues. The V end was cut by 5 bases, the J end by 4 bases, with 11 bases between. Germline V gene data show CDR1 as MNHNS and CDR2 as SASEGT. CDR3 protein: CASSSQGRETQYF. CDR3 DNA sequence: TGTGCCAGCAGTAGCCAGGGCCGAGAGACCCAGTACTTC.

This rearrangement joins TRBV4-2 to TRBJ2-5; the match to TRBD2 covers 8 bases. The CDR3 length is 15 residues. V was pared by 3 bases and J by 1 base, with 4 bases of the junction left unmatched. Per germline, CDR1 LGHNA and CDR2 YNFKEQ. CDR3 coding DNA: TGTGCCAGCAGCCAGGGAGGGACTAGCCAAGAGACCCAGTACTTC. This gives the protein CASSQGGTSQETQYF.

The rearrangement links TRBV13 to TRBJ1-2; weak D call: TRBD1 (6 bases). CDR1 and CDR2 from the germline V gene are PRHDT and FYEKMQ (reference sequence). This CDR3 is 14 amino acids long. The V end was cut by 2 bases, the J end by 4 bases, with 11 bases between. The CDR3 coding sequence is TGTGCCAGCAGCTTACTTCAGGGGAGCTATGGCTACACCTTC. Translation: CASSLLQGSYGYTF.

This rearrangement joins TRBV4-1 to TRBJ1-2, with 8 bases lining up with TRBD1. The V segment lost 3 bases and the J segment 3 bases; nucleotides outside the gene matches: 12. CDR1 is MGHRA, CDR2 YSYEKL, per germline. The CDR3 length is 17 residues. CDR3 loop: CASSQIFRQGSDYGYTF. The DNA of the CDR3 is TGCGCCAGCAGCCAGATTTTCCGACAGGGGTCGGACTATGGCTACACCTTC.

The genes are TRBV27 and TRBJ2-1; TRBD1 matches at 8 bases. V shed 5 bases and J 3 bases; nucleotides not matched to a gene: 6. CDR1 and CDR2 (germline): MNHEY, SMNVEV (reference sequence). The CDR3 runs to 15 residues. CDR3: CASSPGQGVYNEQFF. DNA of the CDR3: TGTGCCAGCAGTCCAGGACAGGGCGTCTACAATGAGCAGTTCTTC.

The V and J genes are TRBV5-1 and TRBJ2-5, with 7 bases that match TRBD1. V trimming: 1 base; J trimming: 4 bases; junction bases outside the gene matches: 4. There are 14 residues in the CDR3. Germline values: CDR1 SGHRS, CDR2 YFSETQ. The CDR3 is CASSLKGGGETQYF. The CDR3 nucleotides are TGCGCCAGCAGCTTGAAAGGGGGCGGAGAGACCCAGTACTTC. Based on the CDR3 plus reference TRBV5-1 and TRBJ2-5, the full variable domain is KAGVTQTPRYLIKTRGQQVTLSCSPISGHRSVSWYQQTPGQGLQFLFEYFSETQRNKGNFPGRFSGRQFSNSRSEMNVSTLELGDSALYLCASSLKGGGETQYFGPGTRLLVL.

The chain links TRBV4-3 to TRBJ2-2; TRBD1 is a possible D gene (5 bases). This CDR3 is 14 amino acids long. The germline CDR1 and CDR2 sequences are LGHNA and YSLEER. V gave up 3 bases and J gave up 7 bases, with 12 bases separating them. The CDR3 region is CASSHGRAIGELFF. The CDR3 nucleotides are TGCGCCAGCAGCCATGGCAGGGCGATCGGGGAGCTGTTTTTT.

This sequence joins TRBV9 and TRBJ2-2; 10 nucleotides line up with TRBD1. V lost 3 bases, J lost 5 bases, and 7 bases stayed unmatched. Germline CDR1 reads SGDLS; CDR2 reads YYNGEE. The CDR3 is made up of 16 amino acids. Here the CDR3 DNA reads TGTGCCAGCAGCGGACCGACAGGGGGCTTTACCGGGGAGCTGTTTTTT. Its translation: CASSGPTGGFTGELFF.

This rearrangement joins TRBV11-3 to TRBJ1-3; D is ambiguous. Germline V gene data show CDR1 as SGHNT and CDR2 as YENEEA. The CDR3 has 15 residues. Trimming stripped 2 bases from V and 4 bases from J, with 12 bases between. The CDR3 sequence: CASSLSAGSGNTIYF. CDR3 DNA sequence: TGTGCCAGCAGCTTATCCGCGGGGTCAGGAAACACCATATATTTT. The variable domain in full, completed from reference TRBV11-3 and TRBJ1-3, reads EAGVVQSPRYKIIEKKQPVAFWCNPISGHNTLYWYLQNLGQGPELLIRYENEEAVDDSQLPKDRFSAERLKGVDSTLKIQPAELGDSAVYLCASSLSAGSGNTIYFGEGSWLTVV.

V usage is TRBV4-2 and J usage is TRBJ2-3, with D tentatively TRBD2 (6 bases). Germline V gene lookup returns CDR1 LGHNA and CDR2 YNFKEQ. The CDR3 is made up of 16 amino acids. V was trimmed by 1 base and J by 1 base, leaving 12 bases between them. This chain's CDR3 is CASSQAGQRGTDTQYF. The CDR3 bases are TGTGCCAGCAGCCAAGCGGGCCAGCGGGGCACAGATACGCAGTATTTT.

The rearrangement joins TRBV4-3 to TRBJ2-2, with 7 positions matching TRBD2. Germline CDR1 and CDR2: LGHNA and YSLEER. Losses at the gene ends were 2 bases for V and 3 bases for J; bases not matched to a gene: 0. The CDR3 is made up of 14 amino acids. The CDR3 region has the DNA TGCGCCAGCAGCCAACTAGCGGACACCGGGGAGCTGTTTTTT. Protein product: CASSQLADTGELFF.

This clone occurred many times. The DNA for the CDR3 is TGTGCCAGTAGCCTACTAGCCCGAGAGACCCAGTACTTC. As protein: CASSLLARETQYF. V gene TRBV19 combines with J gene TRBJ2-5, with D possibly matching TRBD2 (6 bases). The CDR3 consists of 13 residues. The V gene's germline CDR1 is LNHDA and CDR2 SQIVND (reference sequence). V was clipped by 6 bases and J by 4 bases, with 12 bases between them.

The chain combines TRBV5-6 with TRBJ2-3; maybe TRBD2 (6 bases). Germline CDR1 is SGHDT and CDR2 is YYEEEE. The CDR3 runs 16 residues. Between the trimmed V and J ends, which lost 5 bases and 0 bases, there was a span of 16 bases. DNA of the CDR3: TGTGCCAGCAGGCGCGGGGCGGGGAGTAGCACAGATACGCAGTATTTT. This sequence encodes CASRRGAGSSTDTQYF.